The following is a T cell receptor beta chain sequence with its context. Its antigen specificity is not known. No base quality information exists; no much larger clone differs at one position. This entry is derived from a study of human T cells and chemical hapten exposure (dated by TCRdb to the early 2020s). A note on the overall study: For sensitization, 2% DPC in acetone was applied to a roughly 2 cm by roughly 2 cm area of upper inner arm skin. Weekly therapeutic DPC doses were additionally applied to the scalp of patients throughout the approximately 25-week study period. Patch testing was performed on the upper back with Finn chambers containing 0.01% DPC, and the patch tests were scored after 6 days according to International Contact Dermatitis Research Group standards. The mostly female patient cohort included alopecia areata with under or over 50% scalp involvement, alopecia totalis and alopecia universalis. Libraries were pooled for sequencing, and variation in per-sample TCR yields was attributed mainly to small differences in library volumes within the pool. The study tracked peripheral blood TCR repertoire changes in vivo during primary and secondary sensitization to the hapten diphenylcyclopropenone (DPC) in alopecia patients. Blood samples were taken from patients before sensitization (week 0) and then at 2, 6 and about 24 weeks after DPC sensitization. Roughly 30 alopecia patients provided blood for TCR sequencing at one to four time points (pre-sensitization, 2, 6 and 24 weeks). Overall study results and their limits: Repeated subsampling changed both the strength of the expansion versus patch-test correlation and the threshold at which the correlation became significant. Expanded TCRs formed significantly more large CDR3 similarity clusters than pre-sensitization or healthy control sets, consistent with antigen-driven responses. Patch test score correlated positively with the number of PT1 expanded TCRs, reaching significance at thresholds 8, 16 and 32 but not at 4. DPC sensitization did not change the number of TCRs with a frequency above 1 in 1000, and there was no evidence of changes in global repertoire structure. Alopecia, a presumed autoimmune disease, was present in all patients, so the immune response of the patients might differ from that of healthy individuals.

The sample's time point label, in plain terms: patch test 2, 6 weeks after DPC sensitization. Interpreted using the paper, the treatment or condition label stands for: therapeutic diphenylcyclopropenone sensitization with weekly scalp DPC. Blood at each patch-test visit was drawn before the patch test was applied. Patients were considered eligible if aged 18 to 70, diagnosed with alopecia and deemed suitable for DPC therapy, and patients were excluded if pregnant. Total RNA was isolated from unfractionated whole blood collected in Tempus Blood RNA tubes. The protocol used for the library was RACE. The sample was run on a NextSeq 500. Library preparation attached unique molecular identifiers to individual cDNA molecules for quantitative, reproducible TCR counting. Each blood RNA sample was used to sequence both TCR alpha and TCR beta chains. For the original study's pipeline: Samples had a median of 95,638 TCRs, with a range from 23,224 to 690,600. V, J and CDR3 annotation of the TCR reads was carried out using the Decombinator software suite. For the PS versus PT1 abundance plots, all samples were subsampled to the same number of TCRs (28,000). TCRs were defined as expanded if absent before sensitization and observed at least eight times at the 2-week time point. Using fastp at Q25 and MiXCR, TCRdb reprocessed the public reads and kept productive beta chains. Duplicate CDR3 protein sequences are folded into a single record with the most common DNA and genes. TCRdb's processing, not the authors', yielded these V and J calls. Here the sample has roughly 150,000 distinct CDR3 sequences; approximately 10% occur a single time. The biggest ten clones account for 1.1% to 1.5% of the sample.

For this chain, trimming is 4 bases at the V end and 5 bases at the J end, and the number of junction bases without a gene match is 2. According to the germline V gene, CDR1 reads SQVTM and CDR2 reads ANQGSEA. From cysteine to phenylalanine, the CDR3 is 14 amino acids long. The CDR3 DNA has 42 bases and is translated from base 1. Sample: whole blood, taken in connection with sensitization to the hapten diphenylcyclopropenone (DPC). This chain joins TRBV29-1 to TRBJ2-2; the junction holds 12 bases that match TRBD2. The receptor comes from a woman between 50 and 59 years old with alopecia areata. Some clones in this sample may be carry-over from other donors' samples. The DNA is as follows: TGCAGCGTTGGAGGACTAGCGGGGACCGGGGAGCTGTTTTTT. Its protein is CSVGGLAGTGELFF.